This TCR beta chain was sequenced during a study of blood T cell repertoires in COVID-19. Study-wide context: Samples representing acute and convalescent COVID-19 were sourced from the United States, Italy and Spain. T cells, B-cell-depleted T cells, or PBMCs supplied cDNA or gDNA.

The V end lost 3 bases, the J end lost 6 bases, and 24 bases lay between the germline ends. Looked up from germline, CDR1 is GTSNPN and CDR2 is SVGIG (reference sequence). The CDR3 runs to 18 residues. Authors' methods: For nucleated cells, counts were estimated from reference gene primer amplification. Assay used: immunoSEQ multiplex PCR; TCRdb lists only in-frame clones, some missing. That table furnishes V, J and clone size, whereas the DNA furnished D and trimming. The sample shows 75,000 to 95,000 clones, roughly 78% of them seen only once. Sequenced: peripheral blood. V and J are TRBV30 and TRBJ1-6; weak D call: TRBD1 (6 bases). This TCR derives from a woman of 80 years or more with active or convalescent COVID-19. CDR3 protein: CAWSRVHQTGSVNSPLHF. The CDR3 DNA sequence: TGTGCCTGGAGCCGGGTACATCAAACAGGGAGTGTTAATTCACCCCTCCACTTT. Using reference TRBV30 and TRBJ1-6 for the parts outside the CDR3, the full variable domain is SQTIHQWPATLVQPVGSPLSLECTVEGTSNPNLYWYRQAAGRGLQLLFYSVGIGQISSEVPQNLSASRPQDRQFILSSKKLLLSDSGFYLCAWSRVHQTGSVNSPLHFGNGTRLTVT.